The present entry profiles one T cell receptor beta chain with its context. As yet, its antigen is unknown. This entry comes from a study of T cell responses to AZD1222 COVID-19 vaccine. Study-wide results and limits: A rise in Spike-specific TCR breadth and depth followed two AZD1222 doses.

Sequenced by immunoSEQ multiplex PCR; TCRdb stores in-frame clones only, minus some. The sample shows roughly 140,000 clones, 75% to 90% of them seen only once. The sequencing used peripheral blood, collected on day 0 of AZD1222 vaccination. The source is an adult in good health.

CDR3 loop: CASSYWSSGGTDTQYF. Written as DNA, the CDR3 is TGTGCCAGCAGTTACTGGTCGAGCGGAGGCACAGATACGCAGTATTTT. The chain employs TRBV6-5 and TRBJ2-3, with a possible D match to TRBD2 (5 bases). This CDR3 region has 16 residues. V was shortened by 1 base and J by 1 base, with 12 bases between the two germline ends. Germline V lookup: CDR1 MNHEY, CDR2 SVGAGI.